These 7 T cell receptor beta chains were all obtained from the same sample, sequenced in a study of OX40 agonist ivuxolimab in advanced cancers. Profiled with immunoSEQ multiplex PCR; TCRdb holds only in-frame clones, not every one. The sample has some 15,000 clones, about 83% seen once; the top ten hold around 12%. Sequencing was performed on CD4+ or CD8+ T cells sorted from blood, taken in a trial of the OX40 agonist ivuxolimab. These receptors all stem from an adult with an advanced solid tumor such as melanoma, head and neck, liver or kidney cancer.

The chain combines TRBV5-4 with TRBJ2-1; D is perhaps TRBD2 (5 bases). V was trimmed by 4 bases and J by 6 bases, leaving 11 bases between them. There are 13 residues in the CDR3. Germline CDR1 reads SGHNT; CDR2 reads YYREEE (reference sequence). The CDR3 DNA reads as TGTGCCAGCAGCCTGGACTGGGTCAATGAGCAGTTCTTC. It translates to CASSLDWVNEQFF.

The V gene is TRBV29-1, the J gene TRBJ2-2; perhaps TRBD2 as D (6 bases). This CDR3 region has 16 residues. Trimming removed 1 base at V and 1 base at J, with 13 bases between. Germline V gives CDR1 SQVTM, CDR2 ANQGSEA. CDR3 DNA sequence: TGCAGCGTTGAAGGGTTGGGGGGAAGGAACACCGGGGAGCTGTTTTTT. It translates to CSVEGLGGRNTGELFF.

In its sample, this clone ranks as large. The rearrangement uses TRBV4-2 and TRBJ2-1; 7 bases are a match to TRBD2. With 4 bases clipped from V and 8 bases from J, the junction kept 8 bases outside the gene matches. The CDR3 runs to 14 residues. CDR1 is LGHNA and CDR2 is YNFKEQ in the germline V gene. In nucleotides, the CDR3 is TGTGCCAGCAGCCCTACTGGCGGGAGAGATGAGCAGTTCTTC. It is translated as CASSPTGGRDEQFF.

This clone was recorded a few times. This chain connects TRBV13 to TRBJ2-7; D is undetermined. The germline V and J ends were trimmed by 0 bases and 1 base, with 4 bases remaining between them. The CDR3 extends over 13 amino acids. From germline, CDR1 is PRHDT and CDR2 FYEKMQ (reference sequence). The CDR3 spells CASSLGLSYEQYF. The CDR3 DNA is TGTGCCAGCAGCTTAGGTCTTTCCTACGAGCAGTACTTC.

The J gene is TRBJ2-7, the V gene TRBV27; D remains unclear. Germline V lookup: CDR1 MNHEY, CDR2 SMNVEV (reference sequence). The CDR3 is 13 amino acids. Trimming stripped 5 bases from V and 5 bases from J, with 13 bases between. For the CDR3, the DNA is TGTGCCAGCAGTCTAGTCCCGTCCCACGAGCAGTACTTC. Its protein is CASSLVPSHEQYF.

V and J are TRBV19 and TRBJ2-2, with D possibly matching TRBD2 (7 bases). Germline CDR1 is LNHDA and CDR2 is SQIVND (reference sequence). The CDR3 consists of 16 residues. Trimming left V 3 bases short and J 2 bases short, with 13 bases between. As DNA, the CDR3 is TGTGCCAGTAGTATTCATGCGGGGGCCAACACCGGGGAGCTGTTTTTT. Protein sequence: CASSIHAGANTGELFF. The entire variable domain, with the rest obtained from reference TRBV19 and TRBJ2-2, is as follows: DGGITQSPKYLFRKEGQNVTLSCEQNLNHDAMYWYRQDPGQGLRLIYYSQIVNDFQKGDIAEGYSVSREKKESFPLTVTSAQKNPTAFYLCASSIHAGANTGELFFGEGSRLTVL.

The chain joins TRBV7-6 to TRBJ2-3, with a tentative D call TRBD2 (7 bases). This CDR3 spans 14 amino acids. Trimming shortened V by 7 bases and J by 3 bases, and 14 bases separated the two germline ends. CDR1 is SGHVS and CDR2 is FNYEAQ in the germline V gene. The DNA for the CDR3 is TGTGCCAGCACCAAGAGGGGGGGGACAGATACGCAGTATTTT. Protein: CASTKRGGTDTQYF.